The clone carrying this TCR beta chain was counted a few times. This specimen belongs to a study of cytomegalovirus exposure and HLA in healthy donors. In the PCR, 60 Vbeta and 13 Jbeta primers were used. TCRdb's table, derived via immunoSEQ multiplex PCR, lists solely in-frame clones and lacks some. This repertoire shows roughly 100,000 clones, around 82% found once; its top ten account for over 9%. The CDR3 is 15 amino acids. V lost 0 bases, J lost 4 bases, and 2 bases stayed unmatched. The gene calls are TRBV5-7 and TRBJ1-4; 8 nucleotides line up with TRBD1. Being an ORF, TRBV5-7 has a function that is uncertain. The sequence came from a woman under 30 in good health and CMV-seropositive. Input material: PBMCs. CDR3 loop: CASSLAGGLNEKLFF. The CDR3 coding sequence is TGTGCCAGCAGCTTGGCAGGGGGCCTTAATGAAAAACTGTTTTTT.